The 2 T cell receptor beta chains given below trace back to one sample, sequenced in a study of blood T cell repertoires in COVID-19. Produced via immunoSEQ multiplex PCR; TCRdb's table is partial and in-frame only. The sample records 120,000 or so clones, around 78% being singletons. Sequencing input: peripheral blood. These receptors were obtained from a man in his sixties or seventies with acute or convalescent COVID-19.

The rearrangement joins TRBV21-1 to TRBJ1-5; the table's D call of TRBD1 was not tested on the DNA. TRBV21-1 is shown as a pseudogene. The CDR3 length is 18 residues. This CDR3 reads CASSKKRGRGMSNQPQHF. The CDR3, as DNA: TGTGCCAGCAGCAAAAAAAGGGGCAGGGGAATGAGCAATCAGCCCCAGCATTTT.

J is TRBJ2-1 and V is TRBV24-1, with 9 positions matching TRBD2. V was clipped by 6 bases and J by 9 bases; unmatched bases: 8. The CDR3 contains 14 residues. The V gene's germline CDR1 is KGHDR and CDR2 SFDVKD. This CDR3 is CATSPGLAGGEQFF. The CDR3 coding sequence is TGTGCCACCAGTCCGGGACTAGCTGGAGGTGAGCAGTTCTTC.